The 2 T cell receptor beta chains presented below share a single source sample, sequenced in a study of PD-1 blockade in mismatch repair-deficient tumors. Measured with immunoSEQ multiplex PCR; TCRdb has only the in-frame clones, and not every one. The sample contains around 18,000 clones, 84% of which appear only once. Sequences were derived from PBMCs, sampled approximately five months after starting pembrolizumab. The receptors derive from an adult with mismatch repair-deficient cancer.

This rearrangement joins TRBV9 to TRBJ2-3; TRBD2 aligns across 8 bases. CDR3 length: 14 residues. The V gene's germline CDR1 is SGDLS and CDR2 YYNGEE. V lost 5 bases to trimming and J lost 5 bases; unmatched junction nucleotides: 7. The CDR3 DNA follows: TGTGCCAGCAGTCTTAGCGGGAAATTAGATACGCAGTATTTT. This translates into CASSLSGKLDTQYF.

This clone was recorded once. The chain's CDR3 is CASSTNRDWGDNEQFF. The CDR3 bases are TGTGCCAGTAGTACCAACAGGGATTGGGGTGACAATGAGCAGTTCTTC. The genes are TRBV19 and TRBJ2-1; maybe TRBD1 (6 bases). V shed 4 bases and J shed 5 bases, with 18 bases lying between them. Germline V gives CDR1 LNHDA, CDR2 SQIVND (reference sequence). The CDR3 consists of 16 residues.